A single T cell receptor (beta chain) is shown here with its context. As yet, its antigen is unknown. The data were taken from a study of Graves' ophthalmopathy and Graves' hyperthyroidism. Findings and limits, study-wide: Between ophthalmopathy and stable hyperthyroidism, a 13-signature model drew a separation with 87.88% sensitivity and 81.08% specificity.

Hyperthyroidism in these 18- to 65-year-old patients was newly diagnosed, lasting under 2 months. With 3 bases clipped from V and 3 bases from J, the junction kept 5 bases outside the gene matches. The CDR3 runs 15 residues. Looked up from germline, CDR1 is KGHDR and CDR2 is SFDVKD. Amplification from RNA transcripts yielded the TCR beta CDR3 regions. The first-round RT-PCR employed HTBI primers together with the Qiagen OneStep RT-PCR kit. A multiplex PCR was then performed as the second round. A single record per CDR3 protein comes from TCRdb applying MiXCR to the multiplex PCR reads. The data hold about 590,000 distinct CDR3 sequences, with 39% observed a single time.

This sequence was found in an adult man with Graves' hyperthyroidism. The source material was peripheral blood or thyroid tissue (not recorded which). The V gene is TRBV24-1, the J gene TRBJ2-5; 8 bases line up with TRBD1. The CDR3 loop is CATSDPGTGEETQYF. The DNA of the CDR3 is TGTGCCACCAGTGATCCCGGGACAGGAGAAGAGACCCAGTACTTC.